What follows are 11 T cell receptor beta chains derived from one specimen sequenced in a study of T cell responses to AZD1222 COVID-19 vaccine (dated by TCRdb to about 2021). Receptor libraries were prepared by the immunoSEQ multiplex PCR assay. TCRdb mirrors the immuneACCESS table, restricted to in-frame sequences. Some clones are absent from its copies; in checked studies, under half trace to an unresolved V gene, and the reason for the others is unknown. This sample comprises 90,000 to 150,000 clones, more than 75% of them detected only once. The biggest ten clones account for around 7.7% of the sample. The time point tag for this specimen amounts to: baseline before first vaccination. Sequencing used peripheral blood, obtained on day 0 of AZD1222 vaccination. The receptors come from an adult in good health.

The chain joins TRBV10-3 to TRBJ2-7; TRBD2 agrees at 8 bases. Germline V gene lookup returns CDR1 ENHRY and CDR2 SYGVKD. This CDR3 region has 16 residues. The J segment lost 3 bases and the V segment lost 0 bases, leaving 7 bases of the junction unmatched. CDR3 in DNA: TGTGCCATCAGTGAGTCCCTTGGCGCGGGGGGCTACGAGCAGTACTTC. Translating gives CAISESLGAGGYEQYF.

The chain has TRBV30 and TRBJ2-7, with D unresolved. Germline CDR1 reads GTSNPN; CDR2 reads SVGIG (reference sequence). This CDR3 is 11 amino acids long. V was clipped by 0 bases and J by 6 bases, with 6 bases between them. The CDR3 region has the DNA TGTGCCTGGAGTGTCTCTCCCGAGCAGTACTTC. Translated, it gives CAWSVSPEQYF.

The gene calls are TRBV7-2 and TRBJ2-1; D is perhaps TRBD1 (6 bases). CDR1 and CDR2 (germline): SGHTA, FQGNSA. The V end was cut by 6 bases, the J end by 5 bases, with 14 bases between. CDR3 length equals 14 residues. The CDR3 sequence is CASRRQDVNNEQFF. CDR3 in DNA: TGTGCCAGCAGACGACAGGACGTGAACAATGAGCAGTTCTTC.

This clone is labeled as medium-sized. This rearrangement joins TRBV5-1 to TRBJ1-1; D perhaps matches TRBD1 (5 bases). Trimming removed 4 bases at V and 7 bases at J, with 20 bases between. CDR1 and CDR2 from the germline V gene are SGHRS and YFSETQ. The CDR3 consists of 15 residues. The CDR3 here is CASSSTGTVEREAFF. CDR3 sequence (DNA): TGCGCCAGCAGCAGCACCGGGACGGTGGAGCGTGAAGCTTTCTTT.

The V and J genes are TRBV4-2 and TRBJ2-3; 7 bases line up with TRBD2. The CDR3 loop spans 15 amino acids. The V segment lost 3 bases and the J segment 2 bases; nucleotides outside the gene matches: 5. CDR1 LGHNA and CDR2 YNFKEQ come from the germline V gene. The CDR3 DNA reads as TGTGCCAGCAGCCAGCAACTAGCGCCCACAGATACGCAGTATTTT. This sequence encodes CASSQQLAPTDTQYF.

The rearrangement joins TRBV5-1 to TRBJ1-1, with D hard to call. The V and J ends lost 0 bases and 1 base respectively, with 7 bases between them. This CDR3 is 14 amino acids long. Germline V CDR1 and CDR2: SGHRS, YFSETQ. CDR3 in amino acids: CASSLGDTNTEAFF. The DNA for the CDR3 is TGCGCCAGCAGCTTGGGCGACACGAACACTGAAGCTTTCTTT.

Remarks on this clone: One junction end does not reproduce the germline sequence, and a read error may be involved. The rearrangement uses TRBV7-3 and TRBJ2-3, with D possibly matching TRBD1 (5 bases). Looked up from germline, CDR1 is SGHTA and CDR2 is FQGTGA. The CDR3 consists of 15 residues. In nucleotides, the CDR3 is TGTGCCAGCAGCCTAACAAAGGGGTACGGTGATACGCAGTATTTT. Translated: CASSLTKGYGDTQYF.

J is TRBJ1-3 and V is TRBV6-5, with D hard to call. The V gene lost 4 bases and the J gene lost 5 bases, with 18 bases spanning the gap. Per germline, CDR1 MNHEY and CDR2 SVGAGI. CDR3 length: 16 amino acids. The CDR3 coding sequence is TGTGCCAGCAGTTCTCCAGGAGGTTCGGGGAGAAACACCATATATTTT. It yields the protein CASSSPGGSGRNTIYF.

The chain uses TRBV2 and TRBJ2-3, with a weak D call TRBD1 (6 bases). The CDR3 runs to 14 residues. Deletions cut 3 bases from V and 10 bases from J, with 17 bases between. Germline V gene lookup returns CDR1 SNHLY and CDR2 FYNNEI. Written as DNA, the CDR3 is TGTGCCAGCAGTGACAGGGGCTACCTAGAGGCGCAGTATTTT. Translation: CASSDRGYLEAQYF. Supplemented by reference TRBV2 and TRBJ2-3, the full variable domain reads EPEVTQTPSHQVTQMGQEVILRCVPISNHLYFYWYRQILGQKVEFLVSFYNNEISEKSEIFDDQFSVERPDGSNFTLKIRSTKLEDSAMYFCASSDRGYLEAQYFGPGTRLTVL.

Here the CDR3 DNA reads TGCGCCAGCAGGGGACAGGGGTCTAATGAAAAACTGTTTTTT. Encoded protein: CASRGQGSNEKLFF. The rearrangement uses TRBV4-1 and TRBJ1-4; 10 bases match TRBD1. Germline CDR1 is MGHRA and CDR2 is YSYEKL. The CDR3 length is 14 residues. V lost 6 bases, J lost 3 bases, and 1 base stayed unmatched.

In its sample, this clone was seen once. This chain joins TRBV15 and TRBJ2-5, with D uncertain. Trimming took off 1 base at V and 2 bases at J, with 5 bases between the two ends. The CDR3 contains 13 residues. Germline V gene lookup returns CDR1 LNHNV and CDR2 YYDKDF (reference sequence). This CDR3 reads CATSRGPQETQYF. Written as DNA, the CDR3 is TGTGCCACCAGCAGAGGTCCGCAAGAGACCCAGTACTTC.